This TCR beta chain was obtained from a study of T cells after yellow fever vaccination. Trimming removed 6 bases from V and 5 bases from J; junction bases left unmatched: 9. The CDR3 is 16 residues long. CDR1 MNHNS and CDR2 SASEGT come from the germline V gene. By 5'RACE template switching, TCR cDNA was produced, with a universal primer site and UMIs added in the process. TCRdb re-called the 5' RACE reads through MiXCR, storing one row per CDR3 protein. The data show hundreds of thousands of distinct CDR3 sequences, with approximately 13% seen just once and 15% held by the top ten. The chain carries TRBV6-1 and TRBJ2-2, with TRBD1 identical over 10 bases. This clonotype originated in a man aged 30-40 years who received the YFV17D yellow fever vaccine. The sample here was PBMCs, taken on the day of the yellow fever booster vaccination. CDR3 residues: CASSLLRDRGTGELFF. CDR3 nucleotide sequence: TGTGCCAGCAGCCTCCTCCGGGACAGGGGAACCGGGGAGCTGTTTTTT.